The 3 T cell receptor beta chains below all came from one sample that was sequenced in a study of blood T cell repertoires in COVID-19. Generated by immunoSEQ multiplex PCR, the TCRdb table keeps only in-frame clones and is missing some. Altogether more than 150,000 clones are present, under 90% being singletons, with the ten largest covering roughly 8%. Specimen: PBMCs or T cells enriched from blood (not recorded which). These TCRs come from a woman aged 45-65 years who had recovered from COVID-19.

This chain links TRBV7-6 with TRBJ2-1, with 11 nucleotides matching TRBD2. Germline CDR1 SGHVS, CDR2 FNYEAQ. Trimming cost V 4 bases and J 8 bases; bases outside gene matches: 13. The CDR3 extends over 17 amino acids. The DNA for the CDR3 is TGTGCCAGCAGCTCCCTATTAGCGGGAGGGCCTGTCGATGAGCAGTTCTTC. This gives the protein CASSSLLAGGPVDEQFF.

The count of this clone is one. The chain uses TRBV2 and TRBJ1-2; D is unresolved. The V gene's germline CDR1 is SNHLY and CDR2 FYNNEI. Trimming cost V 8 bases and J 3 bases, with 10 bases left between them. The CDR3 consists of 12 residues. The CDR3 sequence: CASAGMDYGYTF. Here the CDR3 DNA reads TGTGCCAGCGCGGGTATGGACTATGGCTACACCTTC.

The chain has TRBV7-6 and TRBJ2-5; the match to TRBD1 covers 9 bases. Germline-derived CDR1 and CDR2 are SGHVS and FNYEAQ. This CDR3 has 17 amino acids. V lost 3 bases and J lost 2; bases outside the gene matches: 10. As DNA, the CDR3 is TGTGCCAGCAGCTTTTGGAGCGACGACAGGGGGCAAGAGACCCAGTACTTC. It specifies CASSFWSDDRGQETQYF. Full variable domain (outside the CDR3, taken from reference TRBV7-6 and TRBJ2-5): GAGVSQSPRYKVTKRGQDVALRCDPISGHVSLYWYRQALGQGPEFLTYFNYEAQQDKSGLPNDRFSAERPEGSISTLTIQRTEQRDSAMYRCASSFWSDDRGQETQYFGPGTRLLVL.